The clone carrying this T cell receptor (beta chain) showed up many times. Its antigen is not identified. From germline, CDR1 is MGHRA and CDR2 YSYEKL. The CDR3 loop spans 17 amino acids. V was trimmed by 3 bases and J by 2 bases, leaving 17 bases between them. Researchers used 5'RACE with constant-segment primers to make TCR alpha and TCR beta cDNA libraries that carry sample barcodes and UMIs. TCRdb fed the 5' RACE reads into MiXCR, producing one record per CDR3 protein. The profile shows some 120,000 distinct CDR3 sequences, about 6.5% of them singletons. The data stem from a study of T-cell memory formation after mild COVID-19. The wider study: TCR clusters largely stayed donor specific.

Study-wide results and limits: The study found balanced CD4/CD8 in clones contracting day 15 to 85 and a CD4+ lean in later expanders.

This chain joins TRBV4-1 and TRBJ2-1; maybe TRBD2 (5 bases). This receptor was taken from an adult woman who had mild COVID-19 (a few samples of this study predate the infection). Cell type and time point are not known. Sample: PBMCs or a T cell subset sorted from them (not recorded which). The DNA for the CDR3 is TGCGCCAGCAGCCAGGCCTCGGGGATGGGCCCCTACAATGAGCAGTTCTTC. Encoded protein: CASSQASGMGPYNEQFF.